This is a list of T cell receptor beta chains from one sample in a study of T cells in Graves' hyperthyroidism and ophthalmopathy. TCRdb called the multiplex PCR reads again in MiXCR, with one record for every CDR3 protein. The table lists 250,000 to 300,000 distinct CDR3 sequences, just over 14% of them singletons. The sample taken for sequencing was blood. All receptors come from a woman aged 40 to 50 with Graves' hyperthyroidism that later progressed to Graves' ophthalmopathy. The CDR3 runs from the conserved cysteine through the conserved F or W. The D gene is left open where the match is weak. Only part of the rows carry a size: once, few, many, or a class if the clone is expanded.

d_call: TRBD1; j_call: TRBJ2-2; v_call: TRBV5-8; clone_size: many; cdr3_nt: TGTGCCAGCAGCATACAGGGGCACGGGGAGCTGTTTTTT; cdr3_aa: CASSIQGHGELFF
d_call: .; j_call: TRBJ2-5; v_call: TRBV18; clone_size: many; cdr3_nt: TGTGCCAGCTCACACTACGTACAAGAGACCCAGTACTTC; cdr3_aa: CASSHYVQETQYF
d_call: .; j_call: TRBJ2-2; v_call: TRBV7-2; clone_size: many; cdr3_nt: TGTGCCAGCAGCTTAGTAGCCACCGGGGAGCTGTTTTTT; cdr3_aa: CASSLVATGELFF
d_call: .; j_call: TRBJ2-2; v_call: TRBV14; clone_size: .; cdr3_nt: TGTGCCAGCAGCCTCCAAGGGACGGCGAACACCGGGGAGCTGTTTTTT; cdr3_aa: CASSLQGTANTGELFF
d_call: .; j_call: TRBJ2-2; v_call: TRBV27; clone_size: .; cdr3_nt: TGTGCCAGCAGTTTAAAAGGCGGGATAGGTTGGGACACCGGGGAGCTGTTTTTT; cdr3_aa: CASSLKGGIGWDTGELFF
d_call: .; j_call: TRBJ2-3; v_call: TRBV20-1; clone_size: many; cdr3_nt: TGCAGTGCTACCAAAGACCGCGCAGATACGCAGTATTTT; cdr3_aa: CSATKDRADTQYF
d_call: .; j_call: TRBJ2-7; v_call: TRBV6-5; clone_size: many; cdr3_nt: TGTGCCAGCAGTTACTCTTGGGGGAACTCCTACGAGCAGTACTTC; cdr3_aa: CASSYSWGNSYEQYF
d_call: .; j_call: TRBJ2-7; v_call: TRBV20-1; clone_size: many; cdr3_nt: TGCAGTTTACCTCCCCTACGGGGAAATTCCTACGAGCAGTACTTC; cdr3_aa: CSLPPLRGNSYEQYF
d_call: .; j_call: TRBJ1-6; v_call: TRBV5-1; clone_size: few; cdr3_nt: TGCGCCAGCAACCAGGGGATATATAATTCACCCCTCCACTTT; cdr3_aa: CASNQGIYNSPLHF
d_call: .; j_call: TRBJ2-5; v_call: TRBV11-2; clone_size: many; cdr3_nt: TGTGCCAGCAGCTTGGATGCGGAGACCCAGTACTTC; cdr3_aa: CASSLDAETQYF
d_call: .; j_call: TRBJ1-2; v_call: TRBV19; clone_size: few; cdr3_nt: TGTGCCAGTACCCTCGGGGGGCGCGGCTACACCTTC; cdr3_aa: CASTLGGRGYTF
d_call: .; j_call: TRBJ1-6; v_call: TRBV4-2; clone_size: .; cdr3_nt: TGTGCCAGCAGCCAAATACCCATTGGTTCACCCCTCCACTTT; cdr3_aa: CASSQIPIGSPLHF
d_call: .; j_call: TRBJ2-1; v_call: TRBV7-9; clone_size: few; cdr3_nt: TGTGCCAGCAGCCAAATTAGCGGTTTGGGCGACAATGAGCAGTTCTTC; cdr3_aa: CASSQISGLGDNEQFF
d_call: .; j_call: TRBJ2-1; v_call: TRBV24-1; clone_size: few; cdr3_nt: TGTGCCACCAGTGATAAGGGGACACGGACCTACAATGAGCAGTTCTTC; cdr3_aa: CATSDKGTRTYNEQFF
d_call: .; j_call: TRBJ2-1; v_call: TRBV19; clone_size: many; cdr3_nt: TGTGCCAGTAGTCCTCTGGTCCTAAGCTCCTACAATGAGCAGTTCTTC; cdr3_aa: CASSPLVLSSYNEQFF
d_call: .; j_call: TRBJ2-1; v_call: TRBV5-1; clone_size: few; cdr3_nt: TGCGCCAGCAGCTCAGAGGCTACCTCCTACAATGAGCAGTTCTTC; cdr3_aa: CASSSEATSYNEQFF
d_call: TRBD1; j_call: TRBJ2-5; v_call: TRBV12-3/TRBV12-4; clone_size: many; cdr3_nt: TGTGCCAGCAGTTCAACAGGGGGCGCGGAAGAGACCCAGTACTTC; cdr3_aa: CASSSTGGAEETQYF
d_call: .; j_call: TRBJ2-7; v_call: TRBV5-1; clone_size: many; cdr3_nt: TGCGCCAGCAGCTTTCCCGGGAACGAGCAGTACTTC; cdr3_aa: CASSFPGNEQYF
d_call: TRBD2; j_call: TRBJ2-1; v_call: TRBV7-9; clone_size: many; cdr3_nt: TGTGCCAGCAGTCTAGAGGGACTAGCGCTTAGTCCCTACAATGAGCAGTTCTTC; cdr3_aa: CASSLEGLALSPYNEQFF